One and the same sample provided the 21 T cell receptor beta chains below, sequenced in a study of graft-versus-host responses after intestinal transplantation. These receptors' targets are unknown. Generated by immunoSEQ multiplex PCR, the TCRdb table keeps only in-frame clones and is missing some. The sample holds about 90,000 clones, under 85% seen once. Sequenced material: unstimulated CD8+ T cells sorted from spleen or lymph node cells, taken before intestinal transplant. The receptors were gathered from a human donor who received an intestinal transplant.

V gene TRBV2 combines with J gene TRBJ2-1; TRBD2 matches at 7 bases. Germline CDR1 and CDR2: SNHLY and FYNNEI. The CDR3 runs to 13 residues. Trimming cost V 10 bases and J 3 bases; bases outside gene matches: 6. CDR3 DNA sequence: TGTGCCATCCCGACTAGCAGCTACAATGAGCAGTTCTTC. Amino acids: CAIPTSSYNEQFF.

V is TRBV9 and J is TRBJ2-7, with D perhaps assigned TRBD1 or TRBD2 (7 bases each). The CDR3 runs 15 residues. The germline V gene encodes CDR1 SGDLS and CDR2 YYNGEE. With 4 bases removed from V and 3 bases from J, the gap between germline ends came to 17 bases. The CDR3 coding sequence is TGTGCCAGCAGCCCTTCAGGGGGGGACGACTACGAGCAGTACTTC. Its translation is CASSPSGGDDYEQYF.

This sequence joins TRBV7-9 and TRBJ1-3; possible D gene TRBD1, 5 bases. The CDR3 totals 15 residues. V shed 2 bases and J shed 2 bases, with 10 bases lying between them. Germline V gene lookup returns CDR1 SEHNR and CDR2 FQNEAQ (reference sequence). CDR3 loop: CASSLSDTTGNTIYF. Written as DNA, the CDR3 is TGTGCCAGCAGCTTATCGGACACGACTGGAAACACCATATATTTT. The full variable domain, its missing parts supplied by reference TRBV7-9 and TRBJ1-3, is DTGVSQNPRHKITKRGQNVTFRCDPISEHNRLYWYRQTLGQGPEFLTYFQNEAQLEKSRLLSDRFSAERPKGSFSTLEIQRTEQGDSAMYLCASSLSDTTGNTIYFGEGSWLTVV.

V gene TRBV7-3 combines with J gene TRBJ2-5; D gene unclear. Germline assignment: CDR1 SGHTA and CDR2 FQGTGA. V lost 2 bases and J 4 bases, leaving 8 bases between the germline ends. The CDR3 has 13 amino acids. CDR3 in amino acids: CASSLLFGETQYF. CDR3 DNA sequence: TGTGCCAGCAGCTTACTCTTCGGAGAGACCCAGTACTTC. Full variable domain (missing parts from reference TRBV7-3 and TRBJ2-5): GAGVSQTPSNKVTEKGKYVELRCDPISGHTALYWYRQSLGQGPEFLIYFQGTGAADDSGLPNDRFFAVRPEGSVSTLKIQRTERGDSAVYLCASSLLFGETQYFGPGTRLLVL.

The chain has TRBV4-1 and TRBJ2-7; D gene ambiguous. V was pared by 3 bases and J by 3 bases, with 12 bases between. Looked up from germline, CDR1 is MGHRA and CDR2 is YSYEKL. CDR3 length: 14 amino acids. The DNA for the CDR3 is TGCGCCAGCAGCCATTACCCCGTGGACTACGAGCAGTACTTC. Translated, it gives CASSHYPVDYEQYF.

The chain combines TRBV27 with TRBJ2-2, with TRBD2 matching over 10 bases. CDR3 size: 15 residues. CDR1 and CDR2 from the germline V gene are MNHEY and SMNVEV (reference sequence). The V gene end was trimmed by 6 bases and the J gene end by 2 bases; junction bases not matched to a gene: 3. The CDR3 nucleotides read TGTGCCAGCAGGTCTAGCGGGAGCAACACCGGGGAGCTGTTTTTT. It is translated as CASRSSGSNTGELFF.

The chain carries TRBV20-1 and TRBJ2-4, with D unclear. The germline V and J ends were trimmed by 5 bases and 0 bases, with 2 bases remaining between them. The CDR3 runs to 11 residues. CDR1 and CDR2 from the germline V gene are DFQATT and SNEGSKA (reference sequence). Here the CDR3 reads CSAPAKNIQYF. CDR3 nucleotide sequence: TGCAGTGCTCCAGCCAAAAACATTCAGTACTTC.

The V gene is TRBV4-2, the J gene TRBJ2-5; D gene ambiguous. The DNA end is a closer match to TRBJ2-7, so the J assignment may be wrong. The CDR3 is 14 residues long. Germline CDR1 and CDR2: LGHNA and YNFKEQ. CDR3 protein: CASSQAGRTYEQYF. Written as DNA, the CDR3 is TGTGCCAGCAGCCAAGCCGGACGGACCTACGAGCAGTACTTC.

In DNA, the CDR3 is TGTGCCAGCAGCGTAGCTGGGCCTAGCGGGTTGAGAGGGGAGCAGTACTTC. Its protein product is CASSVAGPSGLRGEQYF. The rearrangement uses TRBV9 and TRBJ2-7; 8 nucleotides align to TRBD2. V lost 0 bases and J lost 7; bases outside the gene matches: 15. There are 17 residues in the CDR3. CDR1 is SGDLS, CDR2 YYNGEE, per germline.

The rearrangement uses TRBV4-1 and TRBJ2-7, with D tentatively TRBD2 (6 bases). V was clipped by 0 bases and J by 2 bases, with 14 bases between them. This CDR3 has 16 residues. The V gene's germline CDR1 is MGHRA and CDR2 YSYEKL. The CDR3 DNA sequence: TGCGCCAGCAGCCAAGATTGTAGGGAGGAAACCTACGAGCAGTACTTC. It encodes CASSQDCREETYEQYF.

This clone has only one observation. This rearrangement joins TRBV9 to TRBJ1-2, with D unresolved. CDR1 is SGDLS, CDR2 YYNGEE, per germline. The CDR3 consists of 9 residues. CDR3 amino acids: CHASNGYTF. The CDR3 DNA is TGTCATGCAAGCAATGGCTACACCTTC. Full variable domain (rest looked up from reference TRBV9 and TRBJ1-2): DSGVTQTPKHLITATGQRVTLRCSPRSGDLSVYWYQQSLDQGLQFLIQYYNGEERAKGNILERFSAQQFPDLHSELNLSSLELGDSALYFCHASNGYTFGSGTRLTVV.

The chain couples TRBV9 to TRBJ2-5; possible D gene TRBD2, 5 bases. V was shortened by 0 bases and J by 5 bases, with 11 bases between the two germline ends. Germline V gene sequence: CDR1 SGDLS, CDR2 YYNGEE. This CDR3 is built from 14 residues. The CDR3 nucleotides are TGTGCCAGCAGCGTAGCTTCGAGGGAGGAGACCCAGTACTTC. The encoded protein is CASSVASREETQYF.

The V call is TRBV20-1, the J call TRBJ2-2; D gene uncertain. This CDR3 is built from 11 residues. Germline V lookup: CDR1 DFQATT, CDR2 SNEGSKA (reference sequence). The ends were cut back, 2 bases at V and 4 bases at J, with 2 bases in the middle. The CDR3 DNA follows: TGCAGTGCTAGATCCACCGGGGAGCTGTTTTTT. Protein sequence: CSARSTGELFF.

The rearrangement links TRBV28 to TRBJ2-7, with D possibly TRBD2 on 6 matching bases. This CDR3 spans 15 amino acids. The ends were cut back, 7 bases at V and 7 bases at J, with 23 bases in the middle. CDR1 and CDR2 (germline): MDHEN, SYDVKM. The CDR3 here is CASIPRDGWTTEQYF. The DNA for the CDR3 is TGTGCCAGCATCCCCCGGGACGGGTGGACTACAGAGCAGTACTTC.

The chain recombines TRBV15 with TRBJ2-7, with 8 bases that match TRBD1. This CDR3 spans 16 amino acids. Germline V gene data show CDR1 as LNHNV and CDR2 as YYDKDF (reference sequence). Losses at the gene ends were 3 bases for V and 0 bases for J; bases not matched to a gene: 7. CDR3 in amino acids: CATSRTGATSSYEQYF. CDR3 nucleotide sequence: TGTGCCACCAGCAGGACAGGGGCAACGAGCTCCTACGAGCAGTACTTC.

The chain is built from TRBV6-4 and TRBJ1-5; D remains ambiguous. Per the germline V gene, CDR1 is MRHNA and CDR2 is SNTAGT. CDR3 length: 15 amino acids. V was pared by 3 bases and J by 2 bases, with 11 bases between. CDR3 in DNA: TGTGCCAGCAGTGAGCGCGGGGTTGGCAATCAGCCCCAGCATTTT. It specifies CASSERGVGNQPQHF.

This chain's CDR3 is CASSPEGYEQYF. The CDR3 DNA reads as TGTGCCAGCAGTCCGGAGGGATACGAGCAGTACTTC. The chain uses TRBV6-6 and TRBJ2-7, with a weak D call TRBD2 (6 bases). With 5 bases removed from V and 4 bases from J, the gap between germline ends came to 9 bases. This CDR3 contains 12 residues. The germline V gene has CDR1 MNHNY and CDR2 SVGAGI (reference sequence).

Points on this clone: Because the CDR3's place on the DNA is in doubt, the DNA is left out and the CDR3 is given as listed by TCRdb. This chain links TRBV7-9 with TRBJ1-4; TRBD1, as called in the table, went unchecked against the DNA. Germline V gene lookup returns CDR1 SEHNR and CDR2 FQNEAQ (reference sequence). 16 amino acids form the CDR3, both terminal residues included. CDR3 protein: CASSFGQGISNPTMFF.

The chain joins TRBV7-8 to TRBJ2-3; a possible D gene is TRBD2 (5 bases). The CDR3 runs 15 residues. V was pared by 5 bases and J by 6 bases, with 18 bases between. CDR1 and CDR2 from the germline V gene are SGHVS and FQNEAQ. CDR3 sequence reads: CASSRLLFDSDTQYF. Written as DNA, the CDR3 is TGTGCCAGCAGCCGACTACTTTTTGATTCCGATACGCAGTATTTT.

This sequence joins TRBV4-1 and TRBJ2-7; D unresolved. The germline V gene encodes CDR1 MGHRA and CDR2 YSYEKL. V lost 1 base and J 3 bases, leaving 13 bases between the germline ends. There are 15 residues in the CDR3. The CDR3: CASSQVLDLGYEQYF. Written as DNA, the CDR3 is TGCGCCAGCAGCCAAGTACTGGATTTGGGCTACGAGCAGTACTTC.

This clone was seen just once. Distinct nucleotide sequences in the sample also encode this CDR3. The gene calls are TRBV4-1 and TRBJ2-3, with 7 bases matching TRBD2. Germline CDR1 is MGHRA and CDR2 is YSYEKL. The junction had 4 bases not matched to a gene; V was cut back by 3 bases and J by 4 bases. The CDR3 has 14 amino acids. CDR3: CASSQVAGADTQYF. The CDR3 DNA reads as TGCGCCAGCAGCCAGGTAGCGGGTGCAGATACGCAGTATTTT.